Sequencing of this T cell receptor beta chain was carried out in a study of T cell changes during pregnancy in multiple sclerosis. The CDR3 covers 17 residues. The ends lost 4 bases at V and 0 bases at J; junction bases unmatched: 11. Per germline, CDR1 LNHDA and CDR2 SQIVND (reference sequence). The protocol was immunoSEQ multiplex PCR, while the TCRdb copy is restricted to in-frame clones and leaves out a portion. The sample has fewer than 110,000 clones, around 92% seen once. The chain employs TRBV19 and TRBJ2-7, with 8 bases identical to TRBD1. Sequenced material: peripheral blood, taken in the third trimester of pregnancy. The sequence derives from a female donor in good health, enrolled as a control in a pregnancy study. The CDR3 region has the DNA TGTGCCAGTAGTAGACGGAAGGGGACAGGCGACTCCTACGAGCAGTACTTC. Its protein product is CASSRRKGTGDSYEQYF.